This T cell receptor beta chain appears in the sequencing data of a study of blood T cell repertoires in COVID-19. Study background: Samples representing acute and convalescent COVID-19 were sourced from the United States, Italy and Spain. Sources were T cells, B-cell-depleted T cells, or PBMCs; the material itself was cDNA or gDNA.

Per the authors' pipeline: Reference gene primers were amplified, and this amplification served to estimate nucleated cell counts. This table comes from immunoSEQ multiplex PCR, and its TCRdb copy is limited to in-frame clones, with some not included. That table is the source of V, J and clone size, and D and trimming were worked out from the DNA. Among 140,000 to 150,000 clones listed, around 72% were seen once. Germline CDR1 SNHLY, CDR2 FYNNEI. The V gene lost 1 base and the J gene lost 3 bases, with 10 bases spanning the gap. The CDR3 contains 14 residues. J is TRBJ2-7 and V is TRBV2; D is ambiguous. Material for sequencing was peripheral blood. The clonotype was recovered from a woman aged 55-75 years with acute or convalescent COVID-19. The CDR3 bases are TGTGCCAGCAGTGAAGGTGCACAGAACTACGAGCAGTACTTC. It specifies CASSEGAQNYEQYF.